This TCR beta chain was profiled in a study of T cells in Graves' hyperthyroidism and ophthalmopathy. Study-level background: Peripheral blood collection took place at initial diagnosis, before any treatment. Study-level findings and limits: Among clonotypes expanded in thyroid above 0.001, most were also found in blood.

A few counts support this clonotype. The antigen is undetermined. Germline V gene data show CDR1 as LNHDA and CDR2 as SQIVND (reference sequence). Trimming cost V 0 bases and J 1 base, with 15 bases left between them. CDR3 length: 17 amino acids. Isolation of PBMCs was performed on around 9.8 ml fresh peripheral blood. TCR beta CDR3 sequences were amplified from RNA transcripts. First-round RT-PCR targeting the TCR CDR3 was performed with the HTBI primer set. Each CDR3 protein gets one entry after TCRdb re-called the multiplex PCR reads with MiXCR. Here the sample spans about 720,000 distinct CDR3 sequences, less than 20% being singletons.

Source material: blood. V and J are TRBV19 and TRBJ1-1; weak D call: TRBD1 (5 bases). The source is a man aged 18 to 29 with Graves' hyperthyroidism. CDR3 amino acids: CASSIDRWGQENTEAFF. CDR3 nucleotide sequence: TGTGCCAGTAGTATAGATAGATGGGGCCAAGAGAACACTGAAGCTTTCTTT.